Presented here are 10 T cell receptor beta chains from one specimen sequenced in a study of T cell responses to AZD1222 COVID-19 vaccine. Data came from immunoSEQ multiplex PCR; TCRdb stores just in-frame clones and leaves some out. The top ten clones hold around 50% of a sample with tens of thousands of clones, about three quarters of them seen once. The sequences come from peripheral blood, collected 28 days after the second AZD1222 dose. Source of these receptors: an adult who received the AZD1222 COVID-19 vaccine.

This chain connects TRBV28 to TRBJ2-2; no reliable D call. The CDR3 runs to 13 residues. The V gene lost 8 bases and the J gene lost 2 bases, with 9 bases spanning the gap. Germline-derived CDR1 and CDR2 are MDHEN and SYDVKM. The CDR3 is CASSGPNTGELFF. In nucleotides, the CDR3 is TGTGCCAGCTCAGGCCCCAACACCGGGGAGCTGTTTTTT. Based on the CDR3 plus reference TRBV28 and TRBJ2-2, the full variable domain is DVKVTQSSRYLVKRTGEKVFLECVQDMDHENMFWYRQDPGLGLRLIYFSYDVKMKEKGDIPEGYSVSREKKERFSLILESASTNQTSMYLCASSGPNTGELFFGEGSRLTVL.

The V gene is TRBV7-8, the J gene TRBJ2-2; 11 nucleotides align to TRBD1. Looked up from germline, CDR1 is SGHVS and CDR2 is FQNEAQ. The V segment lost 5 bases and the J segment 2 bases; nucleotides outside the gene matches: 4. The CDR3 is 16 residues long. The CDR3 nucleotides read TGTGCCAGCAGCCCCTGGACAGGGGGCAACACCGGGGAGCTGTTTTTT. It yields the protein CASSPWTGGNTGELFF.

The rearrangement joins TRBV5-8 to TRBJ2-2; 8 bases match TRBD2. The germline CDR1 and CDR2 sequences are SGHTS and YDEGEE. J lost 6 bases, V lost 3 bases, and 10 bases had no gene match. This CDR3 is built from 16 residues. CDR3 sequence (DNA): TGTGCCAGCAGCTATACTAGCGGAACGGGGGCCGGGGAGCTGTTTTTT. The encoded protein is CASSYTSGTGAGELFF.

J is TRBJ1-1 and V is TRBV2; 7 bases are shared with TRBD1. Trimming at V came to 8 bases and at J to 1 base, leaving 4 bases not matched to a gene. The CDR3 runs to 13 residues. The V gene's germline CDR1 is SNHLY and CDR2 FYNNEI. The CDR3 DNA sequence: TGTGCCAGCTCCCGGGACAGGAACACTGAAGCTTTCTTT. Amino acids: CASSRDRNTEAFF.

J is TRBJ2-2 and V is TRBV5-1; D is undetermined. Germline V gene lookup returns CDR1 SGHRS and CDR2 YFSETQ. The CDR3 has 12 amino acids. Trimming took off 3 bases at V and 5 bases at J, with 5 bases between the two ends. CDR3 loop: CASSSATGELFF. DNA for the CDR3: TGCGCCAGCAGCTCCGCTACCGGGGAGCTGTTTTTT.

The chain couples TRBV10-3 to TRBJ2-2, with D maybe TRBD1 (6 bases). Trimming removed 3 bases at V and 0 bases at J, with 8 bases between. Germline CDR1 is ENHRY and CDR2 is SYGVKD. The CDR3 is made up of 15 amino acids. In DNA, the CDR3 is TGTGCCATCAGTGAAGGGACAACGAACACCGGGGAGCTGTTTTTT. Translating gives CAISEGTTNTGELFF.

The gene calls are TRBV5-1 and TRBJ2-3; either TRBD1 or TRBD2 may fit D (5 bases each). Trimming took 1 base from V and 0 from J, leaving 9 bases between them. The length of the CDR3 is 15 residues. Per the germline V gene, CDR1 is SGHRS and CDR2 is YFSETQ. CDR3 DNA: TGCGCCAGCAGCTTGAGGGACCCTAGCACAGATACGCAGTATTTT. Amino acids: CASSLRDPSTDTQYF.

This chain links TRBV28 with TRBJ1-5; D gene ambiguous. The CDR3 sequence is 15 residues long. V was clipped by 4 bases and J by 3 bases, with 13 bases between them. Germline lookup yields CDR1 MDHEN and CDR2 SYDVKM. Written as DNA, the CDR3 is TGTGCCAGCAGTTCCTCTGCGGGGTCCAATCAGCCCCAGCATTTT. Its protein is CASSSSAGSNQPQHF.

This chain joins TRBV11-2 and TRBJ2-3; 10 bases are shared with TRBD2. CDR1 is SGHAT and CDR2 is FQNNGV in the germline V gene. The CDR3 has 17 residues. V shed 0 bases and J 3 bases; nucleotides not matched to a gene: 6. This chain's CDR3 is CASSLDGLAGATDTQYF. As DNA, the CDR3 is TGTGCCAGCAGCTTAGATGGCCTAGCGGGAGCAACAGATACGCAGTATTTT.

V gene TRBV10-3 combines with J gene TRBJ2-3; possibly TRBD2 for D (6 bases). The CDR3 consists of 14 residues. V lost 7 bases and J 0 bases, leaving 11 bases between the germline ends. CDR1 ENHRY and CDR2 SYGVKD come from the germline V gene. In nucleotides, the CDR3 is TGTGCCATCATGACGGGAGCGAGCACAGATACGCAGTATTTT. This translates into CAIMTGASTDTQYF.